The entry below describes one TCR beta chain. Antigen: not known. This sample is drawn from a study of CD8+CD57+ T cells in acquired aplastic anemia. Study background: Across the sorted CD4+ and CD8+ cells, DNA amounts averaged roughly 3.5 ug.

Study results and caveats: Overlapping CD8+ CDR3 repertoires of patients and controls contained some 27 shared sequences. No significant patient-versus-control difference appeared in CD8+ Simpson's diversity.

TCR beta VDJ combinations and CDR3 sequences were profiled from genomic DNA. TCRdb analysed the reads with MiXCR anew, one entry per CDR3 protein. The data hold approximately 270,000 distinct CDR3 sequences, with around 60% observed a single time. Germline values: CDR1 DFQATT, CDR2 SNEGSKA (reference sequence). The CDR3 is made up of 11 amino acids. Between the trimmed V and J ends, which lost 4 bases and 7 bases, there was a span of 8 bases. V is TRBV20-1 and J is TRBJ2-1, with D hard to call. The clonotype originates from a human donor with severe aplastic anemia or a healthy control (not recorded which). The sequenced sample was sorted CD4+, CD8+, or CD8+CD57+ T cells (not recorded which) from PBMCs. In nucleotides, the CDR3 is TGCAGTGCTAAGAACGCGAATGAGCAGTTCTTC. This translates into CSAKNANEQFF.